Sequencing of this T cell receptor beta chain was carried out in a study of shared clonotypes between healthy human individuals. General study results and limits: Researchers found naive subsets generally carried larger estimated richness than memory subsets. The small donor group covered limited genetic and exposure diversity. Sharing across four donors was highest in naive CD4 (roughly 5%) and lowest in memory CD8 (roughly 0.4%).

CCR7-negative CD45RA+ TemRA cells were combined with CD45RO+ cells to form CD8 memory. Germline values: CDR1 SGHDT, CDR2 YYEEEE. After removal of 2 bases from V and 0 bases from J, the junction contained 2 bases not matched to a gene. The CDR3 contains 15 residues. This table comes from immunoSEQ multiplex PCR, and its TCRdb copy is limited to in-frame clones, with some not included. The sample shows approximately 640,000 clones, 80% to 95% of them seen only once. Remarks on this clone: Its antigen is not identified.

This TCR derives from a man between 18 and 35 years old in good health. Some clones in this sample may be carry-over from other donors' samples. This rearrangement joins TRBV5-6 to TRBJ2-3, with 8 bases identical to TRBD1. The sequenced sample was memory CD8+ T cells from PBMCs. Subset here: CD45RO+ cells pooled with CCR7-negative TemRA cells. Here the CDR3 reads CASSFQGASTDTQYF. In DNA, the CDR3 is TGTGCCAGCAGCTTCCAGGGGGCAAGCACAGATACGCAGTATTTT.